Each of the 10 T cell receptor beta chains below was sequenced from the same sample in a study of Ad26.COV2.S vaccination and SARS-CoV-2 variants. Treatment specified: around 19 received Ad26.COV2.S at low or high dose, single or two shots; 5 received placebo; per-sample allocation not given. Samples came from day 63 after the first vaccine or placebo injection. Here immunoSEQ multiplex PCR was the method, and the copy in TCRdb shows in-frame clones only, minus some. The data contain hundreds of thousands of clones, approximately 90% of them seen just once; the ten biggest clones take up around 5.8%. Source: peripheral blood, taken in a trial of Ad26.COV2.S vaccine versus placebo. The receptors were sampled from a person between 18 and 59 years old who received the Ad26.COV2.S COVID-19 vaccine or a placebo.

The chain joins TRBV11-2 to TRBJ2-2; no clear D. V lost 5 bases and J 0 bases, leaving 16 bases between the germline ends. There are 17 residues in the CDR3. Germline CDR1 reads SGHAT; CDR2 reads FQNNGV. This chain's CDR3 is CASSPGGGVTNTGELFF. The CDR3 bases are TGTGCCAGCAGCCCCGGTGGTGGGGTCACGAACACCGGGGAGCTGTTTTTT.

The gene calls are TRBV6-6 and TRBJ2-3; the match to TRBD2 covers 11 bases. CDR1 and CDR2 from the germline V gene are MNHNY and SVGAGI (reference sequence). V trimming: 6 bases; J trimming: 4 bases; junction bases outside the gene matches: 3. CDR3 length equals 14 residues. The CDR3 nucleotides are TGTGCCAGCAGAACACTAGCGGGGGCAGATACGCAGTATTTT. Translation: CASRTLAGADTQYF.

V and J are TRBV5-8 and TRBJ2-3; perhaps TRBD1 as D (5 bases). The CDR3 runs 13 residues. Trimming took off 0 bases at V and 9 bases at J, with 11 bases between the two ends. Germline V gene sequence: CDR1 SGHTS, CDR2 YDEGEE. In DNA form, the CDR3 reads TGTGCCAGCAGCTTGGAGGCAGGGTTGACGCAGTATTTT. Residues: CASSLEAGLTQYF.

The chain has TRBV3-1 (or the pseudogene TRBV3-2) and TRBJ2-3, with D tentatively TRBD2 (5 bases). Between the trimmed V and J ends, which lost 5 bases and 4 bases, there was a span of 16 bases. CDR1 LGHDT and CDR2 YNNKEL come from the germline V gene (reference sequence). The CDR3 totals 15 residues. CDR3 bases: TGTGCCAGCAGCGTATTTTCGGGGTGGGCAGATACGCAGTATTTT. Its protein is CASSVFSGWADTQYF.

This clone showed up just a few times. The CDR3 protein is CATSRDRHPGELFF. In DNA form, the CDR3 reads TGTGCCACCAGCAGAGATAGACACCCCGGGGAGCTGTTTTTT. The chain is built from TRBV15 and TRBJ2-2, with D hard to call. CDR1 is LNHNV and CDR2 is YYDKDF in the germline V gene (reference sequence). The V end was cut by 0 bases, the J end by 6 bases, with 8 bases between. This CDR3 has 14 amino acids.

The DNA of the CDR3 is TGTGCCAGCAGACAACAGGGGTGCGTCAATCAGCCCCAGCATTTT. Amino acids: CASRQQGCVNQPQHF. The rearrangement joins TRBV21-1 to TRBJ1-5; the table's D gene call, TRBD1, was not cross checked with the DNA. TRBV21-1 is noted as a pseudogene. This CDR3 spans 15 amino acids.

The CDR3 sequence is CASSYPGGITGELFF. CDR3 sequence (DNA): TGTGCCAGCAGCTACCCGGGGGGAATCACCGGGGAGCTGTTTTTT. The chain combines TRBV7-9 with TRBJ2-2; TRBD2 matches at 7 bases. The CDR3 loop spans 15 amino acids. Trimming removed 4 bases from V and 4 bases from J; junction bases left unmatched: 6. CDR1 and CDR2 from the germline V gene are SEHNR and FQNEAQ (reference sequence).

This chain links TRBV2 with TRBJ2-1; no firm D call. Germline values: CDR1 SNHLY, CDR2 FYNNEI. Trimming pared 8 bases from V and 0 bases from J, leaving 11 bases between. This CDR3 has 14 amino acids. The CDR3 nucleotides are TGTGCCAGCGTCACCCCGAGCTCCTACAATGAGCAGTTCTTC. This sequence encodes CASVTPSSYNEQFF.

The CDR3 nucleotides are TGTGCCAGCAGTAGGAGGGGGTTCATTGAAGCTTTCTTT. This encodes CASSRRGFIEAFF. V usage is TRBV6-5 and J usage is TRBJ1-1; tentative D call: TRBD1 (6 bases). There are 13 residues in the CDR3. CDR1 and CDR2 (germline): MNHEY, SVGAGI. V was cut by 5 bases and J by 7 bases, with 14 bases left in between.

The chain uses TRBV13 and TRBJ2-7, with TRBD1 as a possible D gene (6 bases). Per the germline V gene, CDR1 is PRHDT and CDR2 is FYEKMQ (reference sequence). The CDR3 extends over 16 amino acids. V lost 0 bases and J 3 bases, leaving 15 bases between the germline ends. CDR3 amino acids: CASSLGQGFPVYEQYF. The CDR3 nucleotides are TGTGCCAGCAGCTTAGGACAGGGTTTCCCTGTCTACGAGCAGTACTTC.